This TCR beta chain was captured in a study of T cells after yellow fever vaccination. Germline loops: CDR1 SGHRS, CDR2 YFSETQ. The CDR3 runs to 14 residues. V dropped 0 bases and J dropped 9 bases, with 13 bases sitting between them. TCRdb re-derived calls from the 5' RACE reads in MiXCR, one entry per CDR3 protein. This table holds just under 600,000 distinct CDR3 sequences, approximately 13% found once. The receptor was isolated from a man between 25 and 39 years old who received the YFV17D yellow fever vaccine. The chain is built from TRBV5-1 and TRBJ2-1, with TRBD1 as a possible D gene (6 bases). The sample consisted of PBMCs, taken on the day of the yellow fever booster vaccination. The CDR3 here is CASSLGQAGGEQFF. The DNA of the CDR3 is TGCGCCAGCAGCTTGGGACAGGCTGGAGGTGAGCAGTTCTTC.